The sequence of this TCR beta chain was determined in a study of cytomegalovirus exposure and HLA in healthy donors. Findings and caveats of the study: A later analysis associated 15,000 to 20,000 TCR beta sequences with HLA alleles at a 0.05 false discovery rate. Cytomegalovirus association was listed for about 180 TCR beta chains. A later analysis by the authors found several of the most significant clusters apparently linked to common viral pathogens.

The primer mix had 60 Vbeta and 13 Jbeta primers. Clones were sequenced by immunoSEQ multiplex PCR, and TCRdb holds only the in-frame ones, with some missing. The sample lists 150,000 or so clones, roughly 75% occurring once. Notes on this clone: No antigen is known for it.

The CDR3 has 15 amino acids. J lost 4 bases, V lost 0 bases, and 5 bases had no gene match. Germline-derived CDR1 and CDR2 are SGDLS and YYNGEE. Sequencing was done on a sample of PBMCs. This receptor was identified in a man between 40 and 49 years old in good health and CMV-seronegative. The V and J genes are TRBV9 and TRBJ2-5; 8 nucleotides align to TRBD2. CDR3: CASSVGGLGGETQYF. The CDR3 bases are TGTGCCAGCAGCGTAGGGGGACTAGGAGGAGAGACCCAGTACTTC.